These 21 T cell receptor beta chains were sequenced from one sample in a study of blood T cells in healthy people across ages. Then a second PCR, running roughly 7 to 11 cycles, was carried out with a sample-barcoded 5' primer and a J-beta primer mix. Via MiXCR, TCRdb re-called the 5' RACE reads, giving one row per CDR3 protein. The repertoire holds under 1,000,000 distinct CDR3 sequences, with about 47% as singletons. Specimen: blood. Every receptor here comes from a man older than 75 in good health.

The chain couples TRBV30 to TRBJ2-1; tentative D call: TRBD2 (5 bases). CDR1 GTSNPN and CDR2 SVGIG come from the germline V gene (reference sequence). The CDR3 covers 13 residues. Trimming stripped 4 bases from V and 1 base from J, with 8 bases between. This CDR3 reads CAWKGGSYNEQFF. The CDR3 DNA sequence: TGTGCCTGGAAAGGCGGGTCCTACAATGAGCAGTTCTTC.

This chain links TRBV3-1 with TRBJ1-2; D not resolved. Germline-derived CDR1 and CDR2 are LGHDT and YNNKEL (reference sequence). The CDR3 consists of 14 residues. The V end was cut by 2 bases, the J end by 6 bases, with 13 bases between. CDR3 in amino acids: CASSQPGSGHGYTF. In DNA form, the CDR3 reads TGTGCCAGCAGCCAACCGGGATCGGGCCATGGCTACACCTTC.

V is TRBV27 and J is TRBJ2-1, with TRBD2 matching 7 bases. After removal of 5 bases from V and 0 bases from J, the junction contained 13 bases not matched to a gene. The germline CDR1 and CDR2 sequences are MNHEY and SMNVEV (reference sequence). This CDR3 region has 18 residues. The DNA for the CDR3 is TGTGCCAGCAGTCCCGAGGCCTTAGCGGGTAACTCCTACAATGAGCAGTTCTTC. Translating it yields CASSPEALAGNSYNEQFF.

The chain links TRBV7-9 to TRBJ2-3, with 9 bases fitting TRBD2. V lost 7 bases and J lost 3; bases outside the gene matches: 8. This CDR3 is built from 15 residues. CDR1 is SEHNR and CDR2 is FQNEAQ in the germline V gene (reference sequence). CDR3: CASMSRLAVTDTQYF. In nucleotides, the CDR3 is TGTGCCAGCATGTCGAGACTAGCGGTTACAGATACGCAGTATTTT.

Many counts were recorded for this clonotype. The chain joins TRBV12-3 or TRBV12-4 to TRBJ2-1; 12 bases are a match to TRBD2. The V segment lost 5 bases and the J segment 8 bases; nucleotides outside the gene matches: 10. CDR3 size: 16 residues. CDR3 nucleotides: TGTGCCAGCAGTGACTACCTAGCGGGAGGGCACCATGAGCAGTTCTTC. This encodes CASSDYLAGGHHEQFF.

The V gene is TRBV25-1, the J gene TRBJ2-3; the D gene is possibly TRBD1 (6 bases). V was pared by 3 bases and J by 1 base, with 11 bases between. The germline V gene encodes CDR1 MGHDK and CDR2 SYGVNS. The CDR3 is 15 amino acids. The CDR3 reads CASSDPGQRTDTQYF. Written as DNA, the CDR3 is TGTGCCAGCAGTGATCCGGGACAACGCACAGATACGCAGTATTTT.

In DNA form, the CDR3 reads TGTGCCAGCTCCAGAGGCAGGTGGGAGGGTTCCTACAATGAGCAGTTCTTC. It translates to CASSRGRWEGSYNEQFF. This rearrangement joins TRBV27 to TRBJ2-1; 7 bases agree with TRBD2. V trimming: 8 bases; J trimming: 1 base; junction bases outside the gene matches: 14. Germline loops: CDR1 MNHEY, CDR2 SMNVEV (reference sequence). CDR3 length: 17 amino acids.

The V gene is TRBV7-9, the J gene TRBJ2-3, with TRBD2 matching over 13 bases. The trim removed 7 bases at V and 1 base at J, leaving 5 bases unmatched. The V gene's germline CDR1 is SEHNR and CDR2 FQNEAQ (reference sequence). The CDR3 loop spans 16 amino acids. CDR3 residues: CASTVLAGGGTDTQYF. The DNA of the CDR3 is TGTGCCAGCACCGTACTAGCGGGAGGGGGCACAGATACGCAGTATTTT.

The chain uses TRBV6-4 and TRBJ2-7, with D perhaps matching TRBD2 (7 bases). Germline V gene sequence: CDR1 MRHNA, CDR2 SNTAGT. CDR3 length equals 14 residues. With 0 bases removed from V and 7 bases from J, the gap between germline ends came to 13 bases. This CDR3 is CASSDSTGGNEQYF. For the CDR3, the DNA is TGTGCCAGCAGTGACTCGACGGGGGGCAATGAGCAGTACTTC.

Remarks on this clonotype: One end of the junction fails to match germline, which may point to a read error. The rearrangement joins TRBV6-2 or TRBV6-3 to TRBJ2-3; D possibly corresponds to TRBD1 (6 bases). CDR1 MNHEY and CDR2 SVGEGT come from the germline V gene. CDR3 size: 16 residues. DNA for the CDR3: TGTGCCAGCATCTACCTGCCCAGGGGCGGCACAAATACGCAGTATTTT. Amino acids: CASIYLPRGGTNTQYF.

The CDR3 region has the DNA TGTGCCAGCAGTCATGGACTAGCGGGAACGAGCTCCTACAATGAGCAGTTCTTC. It encodes CASSHGLAGTSSYNEQFF. The chain employs TRBV2 and TRBJ2-1; 12 positions match TRBD2. The CDR3 totals 18 residues. CDR1 SNHLY and CDR2 FYNNEI come from the germline V gene. J was trimmed by 0 bases and V by 5 bases; bases with no gene match: 8. The entire variable domain, with the rest obtained from reference TRBV2 and TRBJ2-1, is as follows: EPEVTQTPSHQVTQMGQEVILRCVPISNHLYFYWYRQILGQKVEFLVSFYNNEISEKSEIFDDQFSVERPDGSNFTLKIRSTKLEDSAMYFCASSHGLAGTSSYNEQFFGPGTRLTVL.

J is TRBJ2-7 and V is TRBV11-3; 7 positions agree with TRBD1. The CDR3 has 15 amino acids. In germline, CDR1 is SGHNT, CDR2 YENEEA. Trimming cost V 5 bases and J 2 bases; bases outside gene matches: 9. The chain's CDR3 is CASSLGQLSPYEQYF. The CDR3 region has the DNA TGTGCCAGCAGCCTGGGACAGTTAAGTCCCTACGAGCAGTACTTC.

The chain couples TRBV20-1 to TRBJ1-2; maybe TRBD1 (6 bases). Trimming removed 7 bases at V and 2 bases at J, with 14 bases between. The CDR3 is 13 residues long. Germline V gene lookup returns CDR1 DFQATT and CDR2 SNEGSKA (reference sequence). DNA of the CDR3: TGCAGTGGCCGACAGGATCTCAACTATGGCTACACCTTC. Translation: CSGRQDLNYGYTF.

This clonotype was counted between two and nine times. An end of the junction does not agree with germline; a read error may underlie this. The CDR3 DNA reads TGCGCCAGCAGCTTGGGACAGGGCGCCTCTGGGGCCAACGTCCTGACTTTC. This translates into CASSLGQGASGANVLTF. This chain uses TRBV7-8 with TRBJ2-6; TRBD1 agrees at 9 bases. The germline V gene encodes CDR1 SGHVS and CDR2 FQNEAQ. The CDR3 loop spans 17 amino acids.

This clonotype was recorded a few times. The J gene is TRBJ1-2, the V gene TRBV7-8, with D possibly matching TRBD1 (6 bases). CDR3 length: 16 residues. V dropped 5 bases and J dropped 2 bases, with 18 bases sitting between them. Per germline, CDR1 SGHVS and CDR2 FQNEAQ. Written as DNA, the CDR3 is TGTGCCAGCAGCCACAAACGACAGGCTGACAACTATGGCTACACCTTC. This codes for CASSHKRQADNYGYTF.

This clonotype was counted many times. One end of the junction does not line up with germline, which may come from a read error. V usage is TRBV5-1 and J usage is TRBJ1-1; a weak D match, TRBD1 (6 bases). The CDR3 sequence is 13 residues long. CDR1 and CDR2 (germline): SGHRS, YFSETQ. The CDR3 here is CASSPTGNTEAFF. CDR3 nucleotides: TGTGCCAGCAGCCCGACAGGGAACACTGAAGCTTTCTTT.

J is TRBJ2-1 and V is TRBV7-8; no firm D call. This CDR3 has 15 residues. From germline, CDR1 is SGHVS and CDR2 FQNEAQ. V lost 2 bases and J 6 bases, leaving 14 bases between the germline ends. The CDR3 region is CASSLLTLACNEQFF. CDR3 DNA sequence: TGTGCCAGCAGCTTACTGACACTTGCCTGCAATGAGCAGTTCTTC.

This chain connects TRBV12-3 or TRBV12-4 to TRBJ2-7; maybe TRBD1 (5 bases). Trimming left V 5 bases short and J 2 bases short, with 7 bases between. CDR3 length: 12 amino acids. The CDR3 here is CASSRQPYEQYF. In nucleotides, the CDR3 is TGTGCCAGCAGTAGACAGCCCTACGAGCAGTACTTC.

This clonotype showed up just a few times. The CDR3 reads CASSPGTGGASGGHEQFF. In DNA, the CDR3 is TGTGCCAGCAGCCCCGGGACAGGGGGCGCGTCGGGAGGGCATGAGCAGTTCTTC. V and J are TRBV9 and TRBJ2-1; 12 nucleotides line up with TRBD1. Germline V gives CDR1 SGDLS, CDR2 YYNGEE. The J segment lost 8 bases and the V segment lost 4 bases, leaving 16 bases of the junction unmatched. There are 18 residues in the CDR3. The complete variable domain, with remaining parts taken from reference TRBV9 and TRBJ2-1, reads DSGVTQTPKHLITATGQRVTLRCSPRSGDLSVYWYQQSLDQGLQFLIQYYNGEERAKGNILERFSAQQFPDLHSELNLSSLELGDSALYFCASSPGTGGASGGHEQFFGPGTRLTVL.

The rearrangement links TRBV18 to TRBJ2-5; tentatively, D is TRBD1 (5 bases). The CDR3 loop spans 17 amino acids. The germline V gene has CDR1 KGHSH and CDR2 LQKENI. Trimming pared 3 bases from V and 4 bases from J, leaving 21 bases between. In nucleotides, the CDR3 is TGTGCCAGCTCACCCGGCCAGATTGGACAACGGCGAGAGACCCAGTACTTC. As protein: CASSPGQIGQRRETQYF.

The chain is built from TRBV5-4 and TRBJ2-7, with D hard to call. The end of the DNA fits TRBJ2-5 better, so the J call may be wrong. The germline gives CDR1 SGHNT, CDR2 YYREEE (reference sequence). CDR3 length: 15 residues. The CDR3 DNA reads as TGTGCCAGCAGCTTGGGAGGCCCTGGCCAAGAGACCCAGTACTTC. Amino acid sequence: CASSLGGPGQETQYF.